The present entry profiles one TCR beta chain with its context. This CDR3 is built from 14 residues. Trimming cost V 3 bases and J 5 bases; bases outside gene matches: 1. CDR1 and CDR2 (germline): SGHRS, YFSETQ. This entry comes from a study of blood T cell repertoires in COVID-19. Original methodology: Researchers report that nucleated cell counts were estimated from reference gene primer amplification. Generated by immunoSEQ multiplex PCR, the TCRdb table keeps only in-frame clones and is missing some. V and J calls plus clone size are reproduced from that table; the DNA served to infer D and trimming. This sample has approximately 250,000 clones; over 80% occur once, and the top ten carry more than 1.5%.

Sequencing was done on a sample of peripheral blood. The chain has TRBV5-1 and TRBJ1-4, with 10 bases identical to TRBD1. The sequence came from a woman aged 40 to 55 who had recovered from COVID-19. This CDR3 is CASSSGQGNEKLFF. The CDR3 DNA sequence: TGCGCCAGCAGCTCGGGACAGGGGAATGAAAAACTGTTTTTT.